These 12 T cell receptor beta chains came from one sample sequenced in a study of blood T cell repertoires in COVID-19. Sequenced by immunoSEQ multiplex PCR; TCRdb stores in-frame clones only, minus some. The sample includes over 25,000 clones, over 75% of them seen just once. The sample taken for sequencing was peripheral blood. Receptors originate from a man in his 70s with acute or convalescent COVID-19.

The J gene is TRBJ2-2, the V gene TRBV6-2 or TRBV6-3; TRBD2 matches at 7 bases. V dropped 2 bases and J dropped 4; count of bases not matched to a gene: 10. The CDR3 loop spans 17 amino acids. CDR1 is MNHEY, CDR2 SVGEGT, per germline. The CDR3: CASSYPGEGDPTGELFF. The CDR3 DNA reads TGTGCCAGCAGTTACCCTGGGGAGGGAGATCCCACCGGGGAGCTGTTTTTT.

V usage is TRBV29-1 and J usage is TRBJ1-4, with unresolved D. Trimming cost V 0 bases and J 0 bases, with 5 bases left between them. The CDR3 sequence is 14 residues long. The germline V gene has CDR1 SQVTM and CDR2 ANQGSEA. CDR3 amino acids: CSVEETATNEKLFF. The CDR3 region has the DNA TGCAGCGTTGAAGAAACGGCAACTAATGAAAAACTGTTTTTT.

CDR3 in amino acids: CASSLMVAGGQETQYF. The CDR3 nucleotides read TGTGCCAGCAGCTTAATGGTAGCGGGGGGACAAGAGACCCAGTACTTC. The chain couples TRBV7-2 to TRBJ2-5; 10 bases align to TRBD2. J was trimmed by 2 bases and V by 2 bases; bases with no gene match: 5. Per the germline V gene, CDR1 is SGHTA and CDR2 is FQGNSA. The CDR3 sequence is 16 residues long. The whole variable domain, remainder taken from reference TRBV7-2 and TRBJ2-5, is GAGVSQSPSNKVTEKGKDVELRCDPISGHTALYWYRQSLGQGLEFLIYFQGNSAPDKSGLPSDRFSAERTGGSVSTLTIQRTQQEDSAVYLCASSLMVAGGQETQYFGPGTRLLVL.

About this clone itself: The sample holds other DNA sequences that translate to the same CDR3. The chain uses TRBV30 and TRBJ1-1, with unresolved D. The CDR3 is 11 amino acids. V was trimmed by 4 bases and J by 1 base, leaving 4 bases between them. Germline CDR1 reads GTSNPN; CDR2 reads SVGIG (reference sequence). Here the CDR3 reads CAWIKNTEAFF. The CDR3 DNA follows: TGTGCCTGGATCAAGAACACTGAAGCTTTCTTT.

CDR3 DNA: TGTGCCTGGAGTCGACTCGGGACAGGGTCTTCACCCCTCCACTTT. Translation: CAWSRLGTGSSPLHF. The chain combines TRBV30 with TRBJ1-6, with 9 bases that match TRBD1. The CDR3 is 15 residues long. CDR1 and CDR2 from the germline V gene are GTSNPN and SVGIG (reference sequence). The trim removed 2 bases at V and 9 bases at J, leaving 8 bases unmatched.

The V gene is TRBV5-4, the J gene TRBJ2-5; tentative D call: TRBD2 (7 bases). Trimming took 0 bases from V and 4 from J, leaving 10 bases between them. Germline assignment: CDR1 SGHNT and CDR2 YYREEE (reference sequence). The CDR3 contains 14 residues. The chain's CDR3 is CASSLVGGPETQYF. CDR3 nucleotide sequence: TGTGCCAGCAGCTTGGTGGGGGGGCCAGAGACCCAGTACTTC.

This chain uses TRBV7-7 with TRBJ2-1, with D tentatively TRBD2 (7 bases). V lost 1 base and J 10 bases, leaving 11 bases between the germline ends. Per germline, CDR1 SSHAT and CDR2 FNYEAQ (reference sequence). The CDR3 covers 13 residues. CDR3: CASSLDREGEQFF. The CDR3 bases are TGTGCCAGCAGCTTAGACAGGGAGGGCGAGCAGTTCTTC.

The chain carries TRBV5-5 and TRBJ2-5, with TRBD2 identical over 10 bases. CDR3 length: 15 residues. Trimming took 6 bases from V and 5 from J; bases not matched to a gene: 10. Germline assignment: CDR1 SGHKS and CDR2 YYEKEE (reference sequence). In DNA, the CDR3 is TGTGCCAGCAACCTAGCGGGGGAAGGCGAGGAGACCCAGTACTTC. It translates to CASNLAGEGEETQYF. Based on the CDR3 plus reference TRBV5-5 and TRBJ2-5, the full variable domain is DAGVTQSPTHLIKTRGQQVTLRCSPISGHKSVSWYQQVLGQGPQFIFQYYEKEERGRGNFPDRFSARQFPNYSSELNVNALLLGDSALYLCASNLAGEGEETQYFGPGTRLLVL.

The genes are TRBV5-6 and TRBJ2-7, with D perhaps matching TRBD2 (5 bases). Looked up from germline, CDR1 is SGHDT and CDR2 is YYEEEE. V lost 4 bases, J lost 5 bases, and 19 bases lay in between. The CDR3 runs to 15 residues. The CDR3 loop is CASSAKTGFIHEQYF. The CDR3 DNA reads TGTGCCAGCAGCGCTAAGACGGGATTTATCCACGAGCAGTACTTC.

The chain has TRBV5-6 and TRBJ2-6; D call uncertain. Trimming took 2 bases from V and 0 from J, leaving 6 bases between them. CDR1 and CDR2 from the germline V gene are SGHDT and YYEEEE. The CDR3 consists of 15 residues. The CDR3 DNA is TGTGCCAGCAGCTTCAGGTTCTCTGGGGCCAACGTCCTGACTTTC. The encoded protein is CASSFRFSGANVLTF.

The CDR3 coding sequence is TGTGCCAGCAGCGACCCGGGAGCTAACTATGGCTACACCTTC. Translating it yields CASSDPGANYGYTF. The V call is TRBV6-2 or TRBV6-3, the J call TRBJ1-2; D uncertain. There are 14 residues in the CDR3. V was cut by 6 bases and J by 0 bases, with 11 bases left in between. Germline V gene lookup returns CDR1 MNHEY and CDR2 SVGEGT.

The genes are TRBV2 and TRBJ2-7; 7 nucleotides match TRBD1. V lost 5 bases, J lost 0 bases, and 7 bases stayed unmatched. The CDR3 contains 15 residues. Germline CDR1 and CDR2: SNHLY and FYNNEI. CDR3 amino acids: CASSRGQVLSYEQYF. The DNA of the CDR3 is TGTGCCAGCAGTCGAGGACAGGTTCTCTCCTACGAGCAGTACTTC.